Listed below are T cell receptor beta chains from one sample, sequenced in a study of blood T cells in healthy people across ages. MiXCR, run by TCRdb on the 5' RACE reads, gives a single entry per CDR3 protein. The repertoire consists of about 1.7 million distinct CDR3 sequences, with about 28% occurring once and the leading ten covering 7.7%. The sequenced sample consisted of blood. These TCRs come from a woman aged 30 to 39 in good health. The CDR3 runs from the conserved cysteine through the conserved F or W. A D gene is named only where the DNA matches it firmly. Not all rows give a size; the values are once, few, many and, for expanded clones, a class.

>few|TRBV20-1|TRBD1|TRBJ2-1
CSARDRDRGKSSYNEQFF
TGCAGTGCTAGAGATCGGGACAGGGGAAAAAGCTCCTACAATGAGCAGTTCTTC
>.|TRBV4-2|.|TRBJ1-4
CASSLRALQTPATNEKLFF
TGTGCCAGCAGCCTCCGGGCCTTACAAACCCCAGCAACTAATGAAAAACTGTTTTTT
>.|TRBV5-1|TRBD2|TRBJ2-1
CASSLTSGGVRVEQFF
TGCGCCAGCAGCTTAACTAGCGGGGGAGTGAGGGTTGAGCAGTTCTTC
>.|TRBV2|.|TRBJ2-7
CASSELLFEQYF
TGTGCCAGCAGTGAATTACTATTCGAGCAGTACTTC
>few|TRBV29-1|.|TRBJ1-2
CSVGGRANYGYTF
TGCAGCGTTGGTGGCAGGGCTAACTATGGCTACACCTTC
>.|TRBV24-1|.|TRBJ2-1
CATKAEQAESKVYNEQFF
TGTGCCACCAAGGCAGAGCAGGCCGAATCGAAGGTCTACAATGAGCAGTTCTTC
>many|TRBV25-1|.|TRBJ2-7
CASSDRVTYEQYF
TGTGCCAGCAGTGACAGGGTCACCTACGAGCAGTACTTC
>.|TRBV5-4|.|TRBJ2-1
CASSLVEGGAYNEQFF
TGTGCCAGCAGCTTGGTCGAAGGAGGCGCCTACAATGAGCAGTTCTTC
>.|TRBV24-1|TRBD2|TRBJ2-1
CATTPGTSGRNEQFF
TGTGCCACCACCCCAGGGACTAGCGGGAGGAATGAGCAGTTCTTC
>.|TRBV20-1|.|TRBJ2-7
CSALEGVSSYNEQYF
TGCAGTGCTCTAGAGGGGGTTAGCTCCTACAATGAGCAGTACTTC
>few|TRBV15|TRBD1|TRBJ2-4
CATSREIPTGEAKNIQYF
TGTGCCACCAGCAGAGAGATCCCGACAGGGGAGGCCAAAAACATTCAGTACTTC
>.|TRBV7-2|.|TRBJ2-1
CASSSPIPNEQFF
TGTGCCAGCAGCTCTCCTATCCCCAATGAGCAGTTCTTC
>many|TRBV6-6|TRBD1|TRBJ2-4
CASSLIGQGIAKNIQYF
TGTGCCAGCAGTTTAATCGGACAGGGGATAGCCAAAAACATTCAGTACTTC
>few|TRBV12-3/TRBV12-4|.|TRBJ2-5
CASSHATRDWETQYF
TGTGCCAGCAGCCACGCGACTAGAGACTGGGAGACCCAGTACTTC
>few|TRBV20-1|TRBD2|TRBJ2-3
CSALAGRTDTQYF
TGCAGTGCACTAGCGGGAAGAACAGATACGCAGTATTTT
>.|TRBV7-2|TRBD2|TRBJ2-1
CASSFSGRYEQFF
TGTGCCAGCAGCTTTAGCGGGAGATATGAGCAGTTCTTC
>few|TRBV12-5|.|TRBJ2-7
CASGLGTGDLGVEQYF
TGTGCTAGTGGTTTGGGGACCGGGGACCTTGGGGTCGAGCAGTACTTC
>.|TRBV23-1|.|TRBJ1-4
CASMAALREKLFF
TGCGCCAGCATGGCAGCCCTTAGAGAAAAACTGTTTTTT
>.|TRBV28|.|TRBJ2-5
CASSGQPRETRYF
TGTGCCAGCAGCGGGCAACCCAGGGAGACCCGGTACTTC
>many|TRBV7-2|.|TRBJ1-1
CASSPRPNTEAFF
TGTGCCAGCAGCCCACGCCCGAACACTGAAGCTTTCTTT
>.|TRBV20-1|.|TRBJ1-1
CSASALSNTEVFF
TGCAGTGCTAGTGCTCTGTCGAACACTGAAGTTTTCTTT
>.|TRBV7-9|.|TRBJ1-1
CASSFKKVGTEAFF
TGTGCCAGCAGCTTCAAAAAGGTTGGCACTGAAGCTTTCTTT
>many|TRBV4-3|TRBD2|TRBJ2-5
CASSQGTSGSAEQYF
TGCGCCAGCAGCCAAGGGACTAGCGGGAGTGCTGAGCAGTACTTC
>few|TRBV6-6|TRBD1|TRBJ1-5
CASSSGGQGGGQPQHF
TGTGCCAGCAGCTCGGGGGGACAGGGAGGAGGTCAGCCCCAGCATTTT